This passage covers 11 T cell receptor beta chains from one sample sequenced in a study of T-cell reconstitution after alpha-beta-depleted transplantation in children. TCRbeta library construction was performed incorporating unique molecular identifiers. A single record per CDR3 protein comes from TCRdb applying MiXCR to the PCR reads. The repertoire holds approximately 150,000 distinct CDR3 sequences, with around 8.5% as singletons. This material consisted of PBMCs, mostly from graft donor cells, taken 180 days after TCRalphabeta/CD19-depleted stem cell transplant. Receptors originate from a female patient aged 2 to 10 who had a stem cell transplant for congenital amegakaryocytic thrombocytopenia, so the T cells may come from the graft donor.

This clonotype showed up many times. The chain carries TRBV24-1 and TRBJ2-5; either TRBD1 or TRBD2 may supply D (5 bases each). Germline V lookup: CDR1 KGHDR, CDR2 SFDVKD. The germline V and J ends were trimmed by 9 bases and 1 base, with 8 bases remaining between them. CDR3 length equals 12 residues. The CDR3 region is CATSGAQETQYF. In DNA form, the CDR3 reads TGTGCCACCTCCGGGGCCCAAGAGACCCAGTACTTC.

In this sample, this clonotype turned up many times. The chain has TRBV7-6 and TRBJ2-7; 7 bases agree with TRBD1. The ends lost 4 bases at V and 1 base at J; junction bases unmatched: 4. CDR1 and CDR2 from the germline V gene are SGHVS and FNYEAQ. The CDR3 consists of 14 residues. CDR3 sequence (DNA): TGTGCCAGCAGCTCCCAGGACAGGTCCTACGAGCAGTACTTC. This translates into CASSSQDRSYEQYF.

The table lists this clonotype with many counts. The chain has TRBV2 and TRBJ2-7; D unresolved. Germline V lookup: CDR1 SNHLY, CDR2 FYNNEI. CDR3 length: 13 residues. V was clipped by 4 bases and J by 1 base, with 8 bases between them. The CDR3 reads CASSAMVSYEQYF. For the CDR3, the DNA is TGTGCCAGCAGTGCGATGGTTTCCTACGAGCAGTACTTC.

This clonotype was observed at least ten times. The rearrangement uses TRBV7-9 and TRBJ2-2; the match to TRBD1 covers 7 bases. Germline CDR1 reads SEHNR; CDR2 reads FQNEAQ (reference sequence). The junction had 4 bases not matched to a gene; V was cut back by 4 bases and J by 2 bases. The CDR3 consists of 15 residues. CDR3 loop: CASSSRTGNTGELFF. DNA of the CDR3: TGTGCCAGCAGCTCAAGGACAGGAAACACCGGGGAGCTGTTTTTT.

The chain recombines TRBV28 with TRBJ2-7, with a tentative D call TRBD2 (6 bases). Germline CDR1 and CDR2: MDHEN and SYDVKM. Trimming left V 4 bases short and J 2 bases short, with 12 bases between. This CDR3 has 14 residues. The CDR3 here is CASSSYLAPYEQYF. The CDR3 DNA is TGTGCCAGCAGTTCCTACCTAGCGCCCTACGAGCAGTACTTC.

This clonotype was recorded at least ten times. The chain links TRBV7-8 to TRBJ2-1; 8 nucleotides line up with TRBD1. This CDR3 contains 13 residues. Germline CDR1 is SGHVS and CDR2 is FQNEAQ. Losses at the gene ends were 4 bases for V and 6 bases for J; bases not matched to a gene: 2. CDR3 coding DNA: TGTGCCAGCAGCTCGGACAGGGTCAATGAGCAGTTCTTC. Amino acids: CASSSDRVNEQFF.

This clonotype has ten or more counts. The chain carries TRBV29-1 and TRBJ1-3; D remains unclear. The CDR3 covers 13 residues. Trimming removed 3 bases from V and 4 bases from J, with 10 bases in between. Germline loops: CDR1 SQVTM, CDR2 ANQGSEA. The CDR3 is CSVEAGVGNTIYF. For the CDR3, the DNA is TGCAGCGTTGAGGCGGGAGTCGGAAACACCATATATTTT.

This clonotype has a handful of counts. V gene TRBV12-3 or TRBV12-4 combines with J gene TRBJ2-4; D unclear. There are 17 residues in the CDR3. V lost 5 bases, J lost 0 bases, and 17 bases lay in between. This CDR3 is CASSPDKNGKAKNIQYF. CDR3 coding DNA: TGTGCCAGCAGTCCCGACAAGAACGGTAAAGCCAAAAACATTCAGTACTTC.

This clonotype was counted at least ten times. The chain links TRBV20-1 to TRBJ2-3; D is perhaps TRBD2 (5 bases). The germline V and J ends were trimmed by 3 bases and 6 bases, with 19 bases remaining between them. The CDR3 runs 15 residues. Germline CDR1 reads DFQATT; CDR2 reads SNEGSKA (reference sequence). The DNA of the CDR3 is TGCAGTGCTAGCCTGTTTGGAAGCGGAACCGATACGCAGTATTTT. Its protein is CSASLFGSGTDTQYF.

There are a few counts of this clonotype. The chain carries TRBV18 and TRBJ2-3; 9 nucleotides match TRBD2. This CDR3 comprises 17 residues. V was pared by 4 bases and J by 3 bases, with 11 bases of the junction left unmatched. CDR1 is KGHSH and CDR2 is LQKENI in the germline V gene. Here the CDR3 reads CASSQNQAGGGTDTQYF. The CDR3 DNA sequence: TGTGCCAGCTCACAAAATCAAGCGGGAGGTGGTACAGATACGCAGTATTTT.

The table lists this clonotype with many counts. V usage is TRBV7-8 and J usage is TRBJ2-1; 8 bases are shared with TRBD2. Germline lookup yields CDR1 SGHVS and CDR2 FQNEAQ. The CDR3 contains 13 residues. V lost 9 bases and J lost 5; bases outside the gene matches: 6. The CDR3 is CARSGSGNNEQFF. The CDR3 region has the DNA TGTGCCAGAAGCGGTAGCGGGAACAATGAGCAGTTCTTC.